Below, 19 T cell receptor beta chains from the same sample are listed, as sequenced in a study of technical replicates of blood from several donors (dated by TCRdb to about 2017). Receptor libraries were prepared by the immunoSEQ multiplex PCR assay. In TCRdb, the immuneACCESS table is reduced to in-frame sequences with V and J assigned. These tables do not hold every clone; where another copy was compared, an unresolved V gene accounts for under half, and the others remain unexplained. The table for this sample lists some 90,000 clones; approximately 96% of them were counted only once. Of the sample, roughly 0.34% is held by the ten largest clones. Source material: T cells isolated from PBMCs. Receptors were obtained from a human donor in good health.

This chain connects TRBV6-6 to TRBJ2-3; 9 bases map to TRBD1. This CDR3 has 16 amino acids. Unmatched junction bases numbered 10, after V lost 6 bases and J lost 3 bases. The germline CDR1 and CDR2 sequences are MNHNY and SVGAGI (reference sequence). CDR3 region: CASSATGTGSTDTQYF. For the CDR3, the DNA is TGTGCCAGCAGCGCGACAGGGACAGGGTCAACAGATACGCAGTATTTT.

V gene TRBV11-2 combines with J gene TRBJ1-2, with 11 bases fitting TRBD1. This CDR3 contains 16 residues. Per germline, CDR1 SGHAT and CDR2 FQNNGV. The junction had 15 bases not matched to a gene; V was cut back by 6 bases and J by 9 bases. In DNA, the CDR3 is TGTGCCAGCAGTCGACCCTTTGGACAGGGGGCGCGTAGCTACACCTTC. This gives the protein CASSRPFGQGARSYTF. Using reference TRBV11-2 and TRBJ1-2 for the parts outside the CDR3, the full variable domain is EAGVAQSPRYKIIEKRQSVAFWCNPISGHATLYWYQQILGQGPKLLIQFQNNGVVDDSQLPKDRFSAERLKGVDSTLKIQPAKLEDSAVYLCASSRPFGQGARSYTFGSGTRLTVV.

The V gene is TRBV6-5, the J gene TRBJ1-2; 7 bases map to TRBD1. The ends lost 6 bases at V and 8 bases at J; junction bases unmatched: 15. CDR1 is MNHEY and CDR2 is SVGAGI in the germline V gene. This CDR3 contains 15 residues. Here the CDR3 reads CASSFQDRFSGGYTF. The DNA for the CDR3 is TGTGCCAGCAGCTTTCAGGACAGGTTCTCAGGAGGCTACACCTTC.

CDR3 amino acids: CASSPQPLGHGYTF. In nucleotides, the CDR3 is TGTGCCAGCAGCCCTCAGCCCCTGGGCCATGGCTACACCTTC. This sequence joins TRBV7-3 and TRBJ1-2; D is unclear. Germline CDR1 is SGHTA and CDR2 is FQGTGA. V was pared by 5 bases and J by 6 bases, with 16 bases between. This CDR3 contains 14 residues.

This chain uses TRBV2 with TRBJ2-1; no clear D. In germline, CDR1 is SNHLY, CDR2 FYNNEI. Trimming took 2 bases from V and 5 from J, leaving 10 bases between them. CDR3 length: 14 residues. DNA of the CDR3: TGTGCCAGCAGTGAACGCCTATTAAACAATGAGCAGTTCTTC. Translated, it gives CASSERLLNNEQFF.

The chain couples TRBV5-4 to TRBJ1-1; 7 bases match TRBD1. Trimming removed 2 bases from V and 1 base from J; junction bases left unmatched: 14. Germline CDR1 reads SGHNT; CDR2 reads YYREEE (reference sequence). The CDR3 spans 18 residues. CDR3 amino acids: CASSFLGGGRKGNTEAFF. The DNA of the CDR3 is TGTGCCAGCAGCTTCCTAGGAGGGGGCAGGAAAGGGAACACTGAAGCTTTCTTT.

V and J are TRBV6-4 and TRBJ2-1; 11 bases map to TRBD2. V was clipped by 4 bases and J by 5 bases; unmatched bases: 10. The CDR3 has 17 residues. Germline values: CDR1 MRHNA, CDR2 SNTAGT. The CDR3 sequence: CASSGSILAGAHNEQFF. CDR3 nucleotide sequence: TGTGCCAGCAGTGGGTCGATACTAGCGGGAGCACACAATGAGCAGTTCTTC.

The rearrangement links TRBV7-3 to TRBJ2-1; 12 bases align to TRBD2. The germline gives CDR1 SGHTA, CDR2 FQGTGA. Trimming at V came to 1 base and at J to 4 bases, leaving 8 bases not matched to a gene. CDR3 length equals 18 residues. The CDR3 sequence: CASSLKLGTSGLYNEQFF. The CDR3 DNA reads as TGTGCCAGCAGCTTAAAATTAGGGACTAGCGGGCTTTACAATGAGCAGTTCTTC.

This clone was counted once. The chain has TRBV27 and TRBJ2-1, with D tentatively TRBD2 (5 bases). Germline V CDR1 and CDR2: MNHEY, SMNVEV (reference sequence). Between the trimmed V and J ends, which lost 1 base and 3 bases, there was a span of 13 bases. CDR3 size: 16 residues. CDR3 DNA sequence: TGTGCCAGCAGTTTATGGGGAACTGGGAGCTACAATGAGCAGTTCTTC. Translation: CASSLWGTGSYNEQFF.

This chain links TRBV27 with TRBJ2-1; TRBD1 aligns across 8 bases. V lost 2 bases and J lost 12; bases outside the gene matches: 3. CDR1 and CDR2 from the germline V gene are MNHEY and SMNVEV (reference sequence). The CDR3 has 12 amino acids. As DNA, the CDR3 is TGTGCCAGCAGTTTAGGACAGGGAAGGCAGTTCTTC. This encodes CASSLGQGRQFF.

This chain joins TRBV27 and TRBJ1-4; TRBD1 matches 10 bases. The CDR3 sequence is 16 residues long. Trimming at V came to 5 bases and at J to 4 bases, leaving 7 bases not matched to a gene. Germline loops: CDR1 MNHEY, CDR2 SMNVEV (reference sequence). This CDR3 reads CASSRDRDRGNEKLFF. The CDR3 DNA sequence: TGTGCCAGCAGTCGAGACCGGGACAGGGGTAATGAAAAACTGTTTTTT.

The table lists this clone with a count of one. The chain's CDR3 is CASSPYGTVNTEAFF. The CDR3 DNA reads TGTGCCAGCAGTCCCTACGGGACAGTGAACACTGAAGCTTTCTTT. The rearrangement uses TRBV6-5 and TRBJ1-1; 7 nucleotides agree with TRBD1. The CDR3 contains 15 residues. From germline, CDR1 is MNHEY and CDR2 SVGAGI. The J segment lost 0 bases and the V segment lost 5 bases, leaving 6 bases of the junction unmatched.

This chain joins TRBV6-6 and TRBJ1-5; no clear D gene. The ends were cut back, 0 bases at V and 2 bases at J, with 8 bases in the middle. Per germline, CDR1 MNHNY and CDR2 SVGAGI (reference sequence). The CDR3 runs 15 residues. CDR3 sequence reads: CASSYSIGGNQPQHF. CDR3 DNA: TGTGCCAGCAGTTACTCCATCGGGGGCAATCAGCCCCAGCATTTT.

This chain links TRBV2 with TRBJ2-5; 8 bases match TRBD1. V lost 7 bases to trimming and J lost 4 bases; unmatched junction nucleotides: 5. Germline values: CDR1 SNHLY, CDR2 FYNNEI. The CDR3 sequence is 13 residues long. The CDR3 sequence: CASIKTGGETQYF. The DNA of the CDR3 is TGTGCCAGCATCAAAACAGGGGGAGAGACCCAGTACTTC.

The chain combines TRBV5-1 with TRBJ1-2; 8 bases are shared with TRBD1. Germline V CDR1 and CDR2: SGHRS, YFSETQ. This CDR3 is 14 amino acids long. J gave up 7 bases and V 3 bases, and 8 bases lay outside the gene matches. The CDR3 nucleotides read TGCGCCAGCAGCTCCCCGGACAGGGACGCTGGCTACACCTTC. Translating gives CASSSPDRDAGYTF.

The rearrangement uses TRBV29-1 and TRBJ1-1; D possibly corresponds to TRBD1 (6 bases). CDR1 is SQVTM and CDR2 is ANQGSEA in the germline V gene. The ends were cut back, 7 bases at V and 3 bases at J, with 15 bases in the middle. This CDR3 spans 13 amino acids. This CDR3 is CSASRGGDTEAFF. The DNA for the CDR3 is TGCAGCGCGTCGAGGGGGGGAGACACTGAAGCTTTCTTT.

Here the CDR3 reads CASSLSGTSGRAGEQYF. The CDR3 DNA follows: TGTGCCAGCAGCTTATCGGGGACTAGCGGGAGGGCCGGCGAGCAGTACTTC. J is TRBJ2-7 and V is TRBV7-9; 16 nucleotides agree with TRBD2. The germline V gene has CDR1 SEHNR and CDR2 FQNEAQ (reference sequence). The trim removed 2 bases at V and 6 bases at J, leaving 7 bases unmatched. CDR3 length: 17 residues. Combining the CDR3 with reference TRBV7-9 and TRBJ2-7 gives the whole variable domain DTGVSQNPRHKITKRGQNVTFRCDPISEHNRLYWYRQTLGQGPEFLTYFQNEAQLEKSRLLSDRFSAERPKGSFSTLEIQRTEQGDSAMYLCASSLSGTSGRAGEQYFGPGTRLTVT.

The CDR3 DNA sequence: TGTGCCAGCAGCCCCCTCCTAGCGGGAGGGCCAGATACGCAGTATTTT. This sequence encodes CASSPLLAGGPDTQYF. The V and J genes are TRBV27 and TRBJ2-3, with 12 bases aligning to TRBD2. The V and J ends lost 6 bases and 4 bases, in that order; junction bases with no gene match: 8. The length of the CDR3 is 16 residues. Germline V gives CDR1 MNHEY, CDR2 SMNVEV (reference sequence).

V usage is TRBV11-1 and J usage is TRBJ1-1; 8 bases align to TRBD1. The CDR3 spans 14 residues. Unmatched junction bases numbered 5, after V lost 5 bases and J lost 3 bases. Germline V gene sequence: CDR1 SGHAT, CDR2 FQDESV (reference sequence). The CDR3 sequence is CASSLSGQDTEAFF. The CDR3, as DNA: TGTGCCAGCAGCCTATCGGGACAGGACACTGAAGCTTTCTTT.